A single sample is the source of the 3 T cell receptor beta chains below, sequenced in a study of blood T cells in healthy people across ages. Together with a sample-barcoded 5' primer, a J-beta primer mix was included in a second PCR lasting roughly 6 to 12 cycles. TCRdb ran MiXCR on the 5' RACE reads and lists one entry per CDR3 protein. The profile covers 650,000 to 1,000,000 distinct CDR3 sequences, with 35% to 40% appearing a single time and 10% to 15% taken by the ten largest. Sequencing input: blood. Receptors were obtained from a man younger than 35 in good health.

The table lists this clonotype with many counts. The genes are TRBV29-1 and TRBJ2-1, with 13 bases that match TRBD2. In germline, CDR1 is SQVTM, CDR2 ANQGSEA. Trimming took 6 bases from V and 13 from J; bases not matched to a gene: 9. CDR3 length: 13 residues. The CDR3 sequence: CSVRTTSGGAQFF. In DNA, the CDR3 is TGCAGCGTCCGTACCACTAGCGGGGGGGCCCAGTTCTTC.

Turning to this clonotype: Relative to the germline gene, one junction end is altered; a read error may explain this. The chain uses TRBV13 and TRBJ1-6; no firm D call. There are 15 residues in the CDR3. Germline-derived CDR1 and CDR2 are PRHDT and FYEKMQ (reference sequence). The chain's CDR3 is CAGSLRAVQNSPLHF. CDR3 coding DNA: TGTGCCGGCAGCTTAAGGGCAGTGCAGAATTCACCCCTCCACTTT. Drawing the rest from reference TRBV13 and TRBJ1-6, the complete variable domain is AAGVIQSPRHLIKEKRETATLKCYPIPRHDTVYWYQQGPGQDPQFLISFYEKMQSDKGSIPDRFSAQQFSDYHSELNMSSLELGDSALYFCAGSLRAVQNSPLHFGNGTRLTVT.

In this sample, this clonotype turned up once. The chain combines TRBV20-1 with TRBJ2-5, with D perhaps TRBD1 or TRBD2 (5 bases each). The DNA end is more similar to TRBJ2-4, so the J call may be wrong. The CDR3 covers 14 residues. Germline CDR1 reads DFQATT; CDR2 reads SNEGSKA (reference sequence). CDR3 in amino acids: CSARDRGDKNIQYF. CDR3 bases: TGCAGTGCTAGAGATCGAGGGGACAAAAACATTCAGTACTTC.